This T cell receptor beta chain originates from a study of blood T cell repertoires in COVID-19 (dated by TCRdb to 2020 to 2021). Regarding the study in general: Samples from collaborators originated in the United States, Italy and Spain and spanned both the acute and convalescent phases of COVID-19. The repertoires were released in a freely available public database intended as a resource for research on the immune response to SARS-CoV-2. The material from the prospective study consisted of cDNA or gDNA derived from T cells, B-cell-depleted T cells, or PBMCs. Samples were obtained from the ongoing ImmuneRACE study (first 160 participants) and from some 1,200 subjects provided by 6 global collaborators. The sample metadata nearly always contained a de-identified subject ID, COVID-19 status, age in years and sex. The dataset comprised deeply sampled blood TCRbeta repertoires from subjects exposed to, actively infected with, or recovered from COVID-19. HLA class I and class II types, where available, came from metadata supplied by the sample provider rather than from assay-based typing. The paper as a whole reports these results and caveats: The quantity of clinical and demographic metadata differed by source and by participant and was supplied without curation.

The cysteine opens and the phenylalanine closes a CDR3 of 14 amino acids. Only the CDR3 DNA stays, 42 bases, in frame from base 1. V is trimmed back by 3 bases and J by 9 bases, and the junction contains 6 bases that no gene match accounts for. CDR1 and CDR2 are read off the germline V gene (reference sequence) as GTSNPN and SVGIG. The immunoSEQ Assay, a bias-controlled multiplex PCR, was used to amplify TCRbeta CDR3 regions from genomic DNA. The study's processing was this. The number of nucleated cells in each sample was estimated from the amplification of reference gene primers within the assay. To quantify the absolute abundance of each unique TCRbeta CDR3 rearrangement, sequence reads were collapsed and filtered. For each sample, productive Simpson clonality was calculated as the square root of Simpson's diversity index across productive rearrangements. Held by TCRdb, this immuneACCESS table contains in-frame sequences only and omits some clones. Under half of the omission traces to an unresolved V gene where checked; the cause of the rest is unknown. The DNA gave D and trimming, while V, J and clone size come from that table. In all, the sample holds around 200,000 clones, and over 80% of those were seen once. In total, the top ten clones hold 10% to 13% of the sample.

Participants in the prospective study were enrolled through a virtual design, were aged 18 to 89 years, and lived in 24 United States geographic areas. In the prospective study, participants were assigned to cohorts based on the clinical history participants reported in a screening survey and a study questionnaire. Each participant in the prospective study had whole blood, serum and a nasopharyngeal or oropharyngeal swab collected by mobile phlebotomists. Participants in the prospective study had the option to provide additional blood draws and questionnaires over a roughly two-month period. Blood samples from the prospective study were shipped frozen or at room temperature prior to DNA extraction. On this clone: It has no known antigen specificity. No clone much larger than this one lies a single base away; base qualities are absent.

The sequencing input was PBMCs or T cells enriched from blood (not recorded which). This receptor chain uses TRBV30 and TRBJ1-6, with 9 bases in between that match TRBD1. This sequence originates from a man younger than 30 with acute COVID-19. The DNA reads TGTGCCTGGAGCCAGGGACAGGGAGGTTCACCCCTCCACTTT. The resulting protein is CAWSQGQGGSPLHF.